The 2 T cell receptor beta chains presented below share a single source sample, sequenced in a study of beta chain features in type 1 diabetes. Whole-study results and caveats: Type 1 diabetes patients had moderately but significantly shorter TCRB CDR3s in all four CD4+ subsets.

Which antigens these TCRs recognize remains unknown. The entirety of the isolated RNA underwent reverse transcription, so expressed TCRB transcripts were sequenced. Only in-frame clones appear in the TCRdb table, and some are missing; sequencing was by immunoSEQ multiplex PCR. The data contain about 340,000 clones, approximately 15% of them seen just once; the ten biggest clones take up roughly 0.015%. What was sequenced was naive CD4+ T cells from blood. These TCRs come from a woman between 18 and 29 years old with type 1 diabetes.

The gene calls are TRBV18 and TRBJ1-2; maybe TRBD1 (6 bases). V was pared by 1 base and J by 5 bases, with 11 bases between. The CDR3 has 14 amino acids. Germline CDR1 reads KGHSH; CDR2 reads LQKENI. This CDR3 is CASSPRQDGYGYTF. CDR3 DNA: TGTGCCAGCTCACCACGACAGGATGGATATGGCTACACCTTC.

This clone was detected a few times. The chain combines TRBV6-5 with TRBJ2-7, with 7 bases that match TRBD2. Germline CDR1 reads MNHEY; CDR2 reads SVGAGI. This CDR3 comprises 14 residues. With V trimmed by 10 bases and J by 0 bases, 9 bases remained unmatched. CDR3 sequence (DNA): TGTGCCACCAAGCGTCCGGGAGGCTCCTACGAGCAGTACTTC. Protein sequence: CATKRPGGSYEQYF.